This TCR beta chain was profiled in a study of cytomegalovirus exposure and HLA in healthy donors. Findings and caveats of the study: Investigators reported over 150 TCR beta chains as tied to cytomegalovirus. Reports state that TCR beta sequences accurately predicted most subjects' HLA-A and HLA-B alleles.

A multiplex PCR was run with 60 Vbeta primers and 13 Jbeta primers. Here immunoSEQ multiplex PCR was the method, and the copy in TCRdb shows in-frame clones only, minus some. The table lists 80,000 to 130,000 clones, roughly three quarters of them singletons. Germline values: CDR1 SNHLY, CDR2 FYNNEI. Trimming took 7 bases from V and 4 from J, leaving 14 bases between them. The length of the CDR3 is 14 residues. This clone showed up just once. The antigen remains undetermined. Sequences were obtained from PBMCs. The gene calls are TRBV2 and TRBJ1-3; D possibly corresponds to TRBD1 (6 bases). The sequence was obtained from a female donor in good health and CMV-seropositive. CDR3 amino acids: CASTTGQFGNTIYF. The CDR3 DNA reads TGTGCCAGCACCACCGGACAGTTCGGAAACACCATATATTTT. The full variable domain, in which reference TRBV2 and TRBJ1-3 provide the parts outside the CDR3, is EPEVTQTPSHQVTQMGQEVILRCVPISNHLYFYWYRQILGQKVEFLVSFYNNEISEKSEIFDDQFSVERPDGSNFTLKIRSTKLEDSAMYFCASTTGQFGNTIYFGEGSWLTVV.